A single T cell receptor beta chain is shown here with its context. This record belongs to a study of blood T cell repertoires in COVID-19. Authors' processing steps: Researchers report that nucleated cell counts were estimated from reference gene primer amplification. Measured with immunoSEQ multiplex PCR; TCRdb has only the in-frame clones, and not every one. Clone size and the V and J calls come from that table; the DNA yielded D and trimming. The data hold approximately 72,000 clones, with about 89% observed a single time. The CDR3 extends over 13 amino acids. Trimming took 5 bases from V and 1 from J, leaving 8 bases between them.

The sample was peripheral blood. This chain connects TRBV12-3 or TRBV12-4 to TRBJ1-1, with unresolved D. This receptor was obtained from a woman aged 60 to 75 with acute or convalescent COVID-19. CDR3 in DNA: TGTGCCAGCAGTCGAGGGTGGAACACTGAAGCTTTCTTT. The encoded protein is CASSRGWNTEAFF.